The rows below give T cell receptor beta chains drawn from one sample of a study of T cell responses to AZD1222 COVID-19 vaccine. Sequencing used immunoSEQ multiplex PCR; TCRdb keeps in-frame clones, though not all of them. Seen here are 110,000 or so clones, 88% observed once, and the top ten hold about 4%. The sample in question was peripheral blood, obtained 28 days after the second AZD1222 dose. Source of these receptors: an adult who received the AZD1222 COVID-19 vaccine. CDR3s leave out the opening cysteine and the closing phenylalanine or tryptophan. D genes are given only for firm matches.

>TRBV29-1|TRBJ2-3|TRBD2
SVVAGVRTDTQY
>TRBV9|TRBJ2-2|.
ASSVGGTTNTGELF
>TRBV5-5|TRBJ1-1|.
ASSLEGNTEAF
>TRBV10-2|TRBJ1-1|.
ASSEYGQKAEAF
>TRBV11-2|TRBJ1-3|.
ASSLLGRTGNTIY
>TRBV7-2|TRBJ2-3|.
ASSLVFRSRDTQY
>TRBV12-3/TRBV12-4|TRBJ2-7|.
ASSQLQDEQY
>TRBV3-1/TRBV3-2|TRBJ1-1|.
ASSLSRSRGRGTEAF
>TRBV6-6|TRBJ1-3|.
ASSYRSVPAGNTIY
>TRBV2|TRBJ1-2|TRBD1
ARTRQGRGGYT
>TRBV5-1|TRBJ2-5|.
ASRNVGEETQY
>TRBV15|TRBJ2-1|TRBD2
ATSRGGGTSGLTYNEQF
>TRBV15|TRBJ2-1|TRBD2
ATSTRDYHNEQF
>TRBV4-2|TRBJ2-7|TRBD1
ASSQAHGTGYEQY
>TRBV28|TRBJ2-7|TRBD1
ASSPRPGGGGYEQY
>TRBV18|TRBJ2-7|TRBD1
ASSLGQGGEQY
>TRBV6-2/TRBV6-3|TRBJ1-5|TRBD1
ASSYTPVDRVWGSNQPQH
>TRBV2|TRBJ1-5|.
ASSPGQSNQPQH
>TRBV12-3/TRBV12-4|TRBJ2-1|.
ASRTEDNEQF
>TRBV30|TRBJ2-2|.
AWRGTFGTGPFSGTNTGELF